Listed below are T cell receptor beta chains from one sample, sequenced in a study of T cells in Graves' hyperthyroidism and ophthalmopathy. Each CDR3 protein is one row after TCRdb ran MiXCR on the multiplex PCR reads. The table includes about 570,000 distinct CDR3 sequences, about 43% detected once. Sequences were obtained from peripheral blood or thyroid tissue (not recorded which). Every receptor here comes from an adult woman with Graves' disease, either hyperthyroidism or ophthalmopathy (not recorded which). The CDR3 runs from the conserved cysteine through the conserved F or W. Clone size is stated in some rows and not others, as once, few, many or a class when expanded.

V | size | CDR3
TRBV30 | - | CAWHGGTNTEAFF
TRBV11-2 | - | CASSLRQTF
TRBV19 | many | CASSIGVRNNQPQHF
TRBV7-2 | many | CASSSRTSGRRGELFF
TRBV4-1 | few | CASSRGLFLTRLNTEAFF
TRBV2 | - | CASDGDGSPLHF
TRBV12-3/TRBV12-4 | - | CASGPRTSGIYGQYF
TRBV29-1 | - | CSVQRPFGTGGFNEQFF
TRBV11-1 | - | CASSYRDRVNEQYF
TRBV4-2 | many | CASSPQGGNNQPQHF
TRBV6-6 | many | CASRGGKGLNYGYTF
TRBV20-1 | many | CSARGQGRDTIYF
TRBV10-3 | - | CAISARGMLAARETQYF
TRBV4-1 | many | CASSQDPGSKSPLHF
TRBV12-3/TRBV12-4 | many | CASSTGRDRVGEQYF
TRBV2 | - | CASDKGGNEKLFF
TRBV24-1 | - | CATSRGTGIYNEQFF
TRBV20-1 | many | CSARNNRGGYTF
TRBV5-1 | - | CASSLLWQGEYEQYF
TRBV29-1 | few | CSVEVLRANYGYTF
TRBV29-1 | few | CSVVDIHIQETQYF
TRBV10-3 | many | CAIGAGTLYYEQYF
TRBV29-1 | - | CSVDREGDTGELFF
TRBV10-3 | - | CAISKTESRNQPQHF
TRBV28 | once | CASTRGAQGVKETQYF
TRBV15 | many | CATSKLIVGQPQHF
TRBV19 | few | CATGLGIRSTEAFF
TRBV15 | - | CATSDSRQGNTEAFF
TRBV20-1 | many | CSASGNQETQYF
TRBV30 | - | CAWSGGETQYF
TRBV6-2/TRBV6-3 | - | CASSFSTNTEAFF
TRBV20-1 | - | CSASWDRGNEQYF
TRBV24-1 | many | CATSEPSGSSEETQYF
TRBV12-3/TRBV12-4 | - | CASSGTGPGQPQHF
TRBV13 | many | CASSLDGQGLTEAFF
TRBV24-1 | - | CATSLPGLNEQFF
TRBV7-8 | few | CASSQVSGGGNTGELFF
TRBV2 | - | CASSEIGASYEQYF
TRBV6-1 | - | CASSDRTYSNQPQHF
TRBV9 | many | CASSQEGPGGEQYF
TRBV10-1 | few | CASSRAGGYEQYF
TRBV20-1 | many | CSATGQGTTGANVLTF
TRBV7-9 | many | CASSPTDRGGDQPQHF
TRBV9 | - | CASSVGASSYEQYF
TRBV9 | many | CASSKGTTNTDTQYF